This TCR beta chain derives from a study of blood T cells in healthy people across ages. This clonotype was recorded at least ten times. The length of the CDR3 is 14 residues. Trimming took off 2 bases at V and 8 bases at J, with 13 bases between the two ends. Per germline, CDR1 SGHAT and CDR2 FQNNGV. The authors ran a second PCR of roughly 6 to 11 cycles using a sample-barcoded 5' primer and a J-beta primer mix. Each CDR3 protein is one row after TCRdb ran MiXCR on the 5' RACE reads. Here the sample spans 1.6 million or so distinct CDR3 sequences, about 32% being singletons. The sample taken for sequencing was blood. The V call is TRBV11-2, the J call TRBJ2-1; maybe TRBD1 (5 bases). The sequence was obtained from a woman in her thirties in good health. CDR3 bases: TGTGCCAGCAGCTTACCAAGGGGTCCGCATGAGCAGTTCTTC. Translated: CASSLPRGPHEQFF. The entire variable domain, with the rest obtained from reference TRBV11-2 and TRBJ2-1, is as follows: EAGVAQSPRYKIIEKRQSVAFWCNPISGHATLYWYQQILGQGPKLLIQFQNNGVVDDSQLPKDRFSAERLKGVDSTLKIQPAKLEDSAVYLCASSLPRGPHEQFFGPGTRLTVL.